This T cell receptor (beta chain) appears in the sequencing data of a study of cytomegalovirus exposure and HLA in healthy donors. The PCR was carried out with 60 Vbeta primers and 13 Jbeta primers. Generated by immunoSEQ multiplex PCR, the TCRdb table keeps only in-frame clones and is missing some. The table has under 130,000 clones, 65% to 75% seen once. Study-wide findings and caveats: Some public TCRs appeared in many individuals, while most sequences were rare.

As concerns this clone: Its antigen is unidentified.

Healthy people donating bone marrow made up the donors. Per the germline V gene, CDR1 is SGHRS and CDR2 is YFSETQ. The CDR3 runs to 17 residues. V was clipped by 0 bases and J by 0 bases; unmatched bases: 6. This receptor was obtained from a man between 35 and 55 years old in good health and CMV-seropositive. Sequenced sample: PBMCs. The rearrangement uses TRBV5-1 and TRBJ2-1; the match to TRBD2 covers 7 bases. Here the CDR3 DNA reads TGCGCCAGCAGCTTGGACCCGGGAGGCAGCTCCTACAATGAGCAGTTCTTC. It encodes CASSLDPGGSSYNEQFF.